The T cell receptor (beta chain) described here comes from a study of T cell repertoires in cytomegalovirus infection. Via MiXCR, TCRdb re-called the reads, giving one row per CDR3 protein. The data show 500,000 or so distinct CDR3 sequences, approximately 17% seen once. Germline V CDR1 and CDR2: MNHEY, SMNVEV (reference sequence). The length of the CDR3 is 18 residues. V gave up 1 base and J gave up 0 bases; unmatched junction bases: 12. This clonotype originated in a human donor in good health (CMV status not recorded). Some clones in this sample may be carry-over from other donors' samples. The sequencing sample was made of CD8+ T cells from PBMCs. V usage is TRBV27 and J usage is TRBJ2-7; 7 positions agree with TRBD1. This CDR3 reads CASSLLRVGQSSSYEQYF. The CDR3, as DNA: TGTGCCAGCAGTTTATTGCGGGTGGGACAGTCAAGCTCCTACGAGCAGTACTTC.